A selection of T cell receptor beta chains follows, all from one sample in a study of T-cell reconstitution after alpha-beta-depleted transplantation in children. TCRdb reprocessed the PCR reads via MiXCR and lists one record per CDR3 protein. The sample has about 150,000 distinct CDR3 sequences; more than 8% are singletons. The sequencing used PBMCs, mostly from graft donor cells, collected 180 days after TCRalphabeta/CD19-depleted stem cell transplant. All receptors derive from a female patient younger than 10 who had a stem cell transplant for congenital amegakaryocytic thrombocytopenia, so the T cells may come from the graft donor. CDR3s include the opening cysteine and the closing phenylalanine or tryptophan. The D gene is left open where the match is weak. The listing skips clone size in some rows; elsewhere it reads once, few, many or a size class.

>few|TRBD2|TRBJ2-5|TRBV7-9
CASSRVAGGKETQYF
TGTGCCAGCAGCAGAGTAGCGGGGGGAAAAGAGACCCAGTACTTC
>NA|NA|TRBJ1-5|TRBV28
CASSGGRYGNQPQHF
TGTGCCAGCAGTGGGGGGAGGTATGGCAATCAGCCCCAGCATTTT
>few|NA|TRBJ2-5|TRBV11-2
CASSVTTETQYF
TGTGCCAGCAGCGTCACGACCGAGACCCAGTACTTC
>many|NA|TRBJ1-4|TRBV7-9
CASSLIGRGGKLFF
TGTGCCAGCAGCTTAATAGGCCGGGGTGGAAAACTGTTTTTT
>NA|TRBD2|TRBJ2-1|TRBV12-3/TRBV12-4
CASTTSGGAPNEQFF
TGTGCCAGCACCACGAGCGGGGGAGCCCCCAATGAGCAGTTCTTC
>many|TRBD1|TRBJ2-7|TRBV7-9
CAGDRGRDEQYF
TGTGCCGGGGACAGGGGGCGCGACGAGCAGTACTTC
>many|NA|TRBJ2-4|TRBV6-5
CASSYSFGAKNIQYF
TGTGCCAGCAGTTACTCGTTCGGGGCCAAAAACATTCAGTACTTC
>NA|TRBD2|TRBJ2-7|TRBV7-6
CASSPRLAGAYEQYF
TGTGCCAGCAGTCCAAGACTAGCGGGGGCCTACGAGCAGTACTTC
>many|NA|TRBJ2-3|TRBV5-1
CASSLPGKGCDTQYF
TGCGCCAGCAGCTTACCAGGGAAGGGGTGCGATACGCAGTATTTT
>many|TRBD1|TRBJ2-7|TRBV29-1
CSVDSGTGGYEQYF
TGCAGCGTTGATTCCGGGACAGGGGGCTACGAGCAGTACTTC
>many|TRBD1|TRBJ1-2|TRBV27
CASSSYGTEVYTF
TGTGCCAGCAGTTCGTATGGGACAGAGGTGTACACCTTC
>many|TRBD2|TRBJ2-1|TRBV12-3/TRBV12-4
CASRRTSGGSDEQFF
TGTGCCAGCAGACGCACTAGCGGGGGAAGCGATGAGCAGTTCTTC
>many|TRBD1|TRBJ2-1|TRBV29-1
CSVRGQEPIEQFF
TGCAGCGTACGCGGACAGGAACCAATTGAGCAGTTCTTC
>many|NA|TRBJ2-3|TRBV29-1
CSVRGAGDTQYF
TGCAGCGTTAGAGGGGCCGGAGATACGCAGTATTTT
>many|TRBD1|TRBJ1-5|TRBV30
CAWSQGGQNQPQHF
TGTGCCTGGAGCCAGGGGGGACAGAATCAGCCCCAGCATTTT
>many|NA|TRBJ2-5|TRBV20-1
CSATRGTQETQYF
TGCAGTGCAACCAGGGGTACCCAAGAGACCCAGTACTTC
>many|NA|TRBJ2-6|TRBV5-1
CASSLTRSSGANVLTF
TGCGCCAGCAGCCTCACCCGGAGCTCTGGGGCCAACGTCCTGACTTTC
>medium-sized|NA|TRBJ2-2|TRBV20-1
CSARAPFKTGELFF
TGCAGTGCTAGAGCCCCATTTAAAACCGGGGAGCTGTTTTTT
>many|NA|TRBJ1-5|TRBV2
CASSALGRQPQHF
TGTGCCAGCAGTGCCCTAGGGAGGCAGCCCCAGCATTTT
>many|TRBD1|TRBJ2-5|TRBV20-1
CSARETGPGETQYF
TGCAGTGCTAGGGAGACAGGGCCGGGGGAGACCCAGTACTTC
>NA|NA|TRBJ2-1|TRBV20-1
CSAREFGTGNEQFF
TGCAGTGCTAGAGAGTTCGGGACGGGCAATGAGCAGTTCTTC
>many|NA|TRBJ2-1|TRBV6-5
CASSYGGNEQFF
TGTGCCAGCAGTTATGGCGGCAATGAGCAGTTCTTC
>NA|NA|TRBJ1-1|TRBV30
CAWSRSKTVNTEAFF
TGTGCCTGGAGCCGCTCCAAAACAGTAAACACTGAAGCTTTCTTT
>many|NA|TRBJ1-6|TRBV9
CASSVDRDSPLHF
TGTGCCAGCAGCGTAGACAGGGATTCACCCCTCCACTTT
>NA|NA|TRBJ1-5|TRBV30
CACSKEGHWGRVGNQPQHF
TGTGCCTGCAGCAAGGAGGGCCACTGGGGGCGCGTGGGCAATCAGCCCCAGCATTTT
>many|TRBD1|TRBJ1-6|TRBV20-1
CSAFDRGSYNSPLHF
TGCAGTGCTTTCGACAGGGGTTCCTATAATTCACCCCTCCACTTT
>many|TRBD2|TRBJ2-3|TRBV11-2
CASSSGLAGITDTQYF
TGTGCCAGCAGCTCCGGACTAGCGGGAATCACAGATACGCAGTATTTT
>many|NA|TRBJ2-7|TRBV7-9
CASSLASTVEDEQYF
TGTGCCAGCAGCTTAGCGTCCACAGTAGAGGACGAGCAGTACTTC
>many|TRBD2|TRBJ2-1|TRBV5-1
CASSFSSGRPRYNEQFF
TGCGCCAGCAGCTTTTCTAGCGGGAGGCCCCGCTACAATGAGCAGTTCTTC
>many|TRBD2|TRBJ2-1|TRBV20-1
CSAIDSGRAYNEQFF
TGCAGTGCTATCGATAGCGGGAGGGCCTACAATGAGCAGTTCTTC
>many|NA|TRBJ1-4|TRBV3-1
CASSQDPGEGEKLFF
TGTGCCAGCAGCCAAGATCCGGGGGAGGGTGAAAAACTGTTTTTT
>many|NA|TRBJ1-3|TRBV7-9
CASSPAGGSGNTIYF
TGTGCCAGCAGCCCAGCGGGGGGCTCTGGAAACACCATATATTTT
>NA|NA|TRBJ1-5|TRBV20-1
CSASFPAGSNQPQHF
TGCAGTGCTTCATTCCCCGCAGGAAGCAATCAGCCCCAGCATTTT
>few|TRBD1|TRBJ2-7|TRBV12-3/TRBV12-4
CASSQTGTGGRQYF
TGTGCCAGCAGTCAGACCGGGACAGGGGGGCGGCAGTACTTC
>many|NA|TRBJ2-1|TRBV12-3/TRBV12-4
CASSGSDSSYNEQFF
TGTGCCAGCAGTGGTTCGGACAGCTCCTACAATGAGCAGTTCTTC
>many|TRBD2|TRBJ2-1|TRBV29-1
CSVGGLAADGDEQFF
TGCAGCGTTGGGGGACTAGCGGCCGATGGGGATGAGCAGTTCTTC
>once|TRBD1|TRBJ1-1|TRBV4-2
CASSSRQGINTEAFF
TGTGCCAGCAGCTCACGACAGGGAATAAACACTGAAGCTTTCTTT
>many|TRBD2|TRBJ2-7|TRBV5-1
CASSDPPSGSYEQYF
TGCGCCAGCAGCGATCCTCCTAGCGGAAGCTACGAGCAGTACTTC
>many|NA|TRBJ2-7|TRBV28
CASSGQVSYEQYF
TGTGCCAGCAGTGGACAAGTCTCCTACGAGCAGTACTTC
>few|NA|TRBJ1-1|TRBV7-6
CASSHGRNTEAFF
TGTGCCAGCAGCCATGGACGGAACACTGAAGCTTTCTTT
>NA|TRBD1|TRBJ2-7|TRBV20-1
CSARNGGQGRGEQYF
TGCAGTGCTAGAAACGGGGGACAGGGACGAGGAGAGCAGTACTTC
>NA|TRBD1|TRBJ2-7|TRBV12-3/TRBV12-4
CASSPGQGEYEQYF
TGTGCCAGCAGCCCAGGACAGGGGGAGTACGAGCAGTACTTC
>NA|NA|TRBJ2-1|TRBV10-3
CAISEPSGYEQFF
TGTGCCATCAGTGAGCCGTCAGGGTATGAGCAGTTCTTC
>many|NA|TRBJ1-5|TRBV7-9
CASAFSNQPQHF
TGTGCCAGCGCTTTTAGCAATCAGCCCCAGCATTTT
>many|NA|TRBJ2-1|TRBV5-1
CASSLARPHGYNEQFF
TGCGCCAGCAGCTTGGCCAGGCCCCACGGCTACAATGAGCAGTTCTTC
>NA|NA|TRBJ2-7|TRBV20-1
CSARTRDTTTYEQYF
TGCAGTGCTAGAACCCGGGACACGACAACCTACGAGCAGTACTTC
>few|TRBD1|TRBJ1-5|TRBV20-1
CSVRPGGTAYQPQHF
TGCAGTGTAAGACCCGGAGGGACAGCTTATCAGCCCCAGCATTTT
>NA|TRBD2|TRBJ2-1|TRBV25-1
CASRPPGLAGWEQFF
TGTGCCAGCAGACCGCCGGGACTAGCGGGATGGGAGCAGTTCTTC
>many|TRBD1|TRBJ2-7|TRBV5-1
CASSPSGQGYEQYF
TGCGCCAGCAGCCCGTCGGGACAGGGATACGAGCAGTACTTC
>many|TRBD1|TRBJ1-3|TRBV18
CASSPTKRGRSGNTIYF
TGTGCCAGCTCACCAACGAAAAGGGGGCGGTCTGGAAACACCATATATTTT
>many|NA|TRBJ2-4|TRBV4-1
CASSQDPQRITKDIQYF
TGCGCCAGCAGCCAAGATCCACAGAGGATTACCAAAGACATTCAGTACTTC
>many|TRBD1|TRBJ1-6|TRBV30
CAWSNRGGNSPLHF
TGTGCCTGGAGCAACAGGGGGGGAAATTCACCCCTCCACTTT
>many|NA|TRBJ2-1|TRBV20-1
CSATGDFRGYNEQFF
TGCAGTGCCACCGGCGACTTCAGAGGGTACAATGAGCAGTTCTTC
>many|NA|TRBJ2-5|TRBV6-1
CASALASALQETQYF
TGTGCCAGCGCGTTGGCTAGCGCCCTCCAAGAGACCCAGTACTTC
>many|NA|TRBJ2-3|TRBV5-5
CASNLHGSTDTQYF
TGTGCCAGCAACCTACACGGCTCCACAGATACGCAGTATTTT
>NA|TRBD2|TRBJ2-7|TRBV30
CAWSVPGRGDYEQYF
TGTGCCTGGAGTGTACCTGGCCGGGGGGACTACGAGCAGTACTTC